The clone carrying this T cell receptor (beta chain) was detected only a few times. What it binds is unknown. This sample was taken from a study of cytomegalovirus exposure and HLA in healthy donors. It was healthy bone marrow donors who served as donors. Overall study results and limits: Reportedly, TCR beta sequences accurately predicted HLA-A and HLA-B alleles in most subjects. Reports showed the classifier diagnosing cytomegalovirus status with high specificity and sensitivity.

The CDR3 is 16 amino acids. Germline loops: CDR1 LNHDA, CDR2 SQIVND (reference sequence). Trimming removed 5 bases at V and 1 base at J, with 16 bases between. Vbeta (60) and Jbeta (13) primers were used in the PCR. Only in-frame clones appear in the TCRdb table, and some are missing; sequencing was by immunoSEQ multiplex PCR. Of about 97,000 clones in the sample, 75% to 90% were seen once. Sequenced input: PBMCs. The chain carries TRBV19 and TRBJ2-3, with D possibly matching TRBD2 (7 bases). This sequence was found in a man aged 40-50 years in good health and CMV-seronegative. The CDR3 region has the DNA TGTGCCAGTAGTTCGCGGGGGCCCTATCGCACAGATACGCAGTATTTT. It specifies CASSSRGPYRTDTQYF.